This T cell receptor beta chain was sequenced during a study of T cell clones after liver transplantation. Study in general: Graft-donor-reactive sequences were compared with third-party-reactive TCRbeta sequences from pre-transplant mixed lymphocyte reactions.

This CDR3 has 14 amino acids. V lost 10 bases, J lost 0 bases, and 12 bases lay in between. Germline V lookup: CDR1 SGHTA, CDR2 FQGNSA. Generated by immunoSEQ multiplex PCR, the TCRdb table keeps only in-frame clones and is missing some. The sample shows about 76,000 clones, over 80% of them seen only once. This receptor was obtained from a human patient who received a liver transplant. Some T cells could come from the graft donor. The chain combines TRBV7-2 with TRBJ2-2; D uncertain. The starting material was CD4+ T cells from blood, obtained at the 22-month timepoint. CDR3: CATTTKANTGELFF. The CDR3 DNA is TGTGCCACAACGACCAAGGCGAACACCGGGGAGCTGTTTTTT.